This T cell receptor beta chain was observed in a study of OX40 agonist ivuxolimab in advanced cancers. For the study at large: Of the participants, 40% to 50% had some prior anti-PD-1, anti-PD-L1 or anti-CTLA-4 therapy, which was allowed.

Regarding this clone: Its antigen is not identified.

Sequencing was performed with immunoSEQ multiplex PCR; in TCRdb, only in-frame clones are kept and a portion is missing. The sample carries around 82,000 clones, 85% to 90% recorded once. Findings of the study overall: Researchers report that CD8+ T cells had, on average, more expanded clones than CD4+. The study observed clonal expansion of CD4+ and CD8+ blood T cells by week 6 at 0.1 to 3.0 mg/kg.

The sequence derives from an adult with an advanced solid tumor such as melanoma, head and neck, liver or kidney cancer. The specimen was CD4+ or CD8+ T cells sorted from blood, collected in a trial of the OX40 agonist ivuxolimab.

CDR3 sequence (DNA): TGTGCCAGCTCACCACGTCCAGGCGTCCCTGGGGCCAACGTCCTGACTTTC. It specifies CASSPRPGVPGANVLTF. The chain couples TRBV18 to TRBJ2-6; D is uncertain. The germline V gene has CDR1 KGHSH and CDR2 LQKENI. The CDR3 totals 17 residues. Trimming shortened V by 1 base and J by 2 bases, and 12 bases separated the two germline ends.